The 19 T cell receptor beta chains below come from one sample, sequenced in a study of T-cell memory formation after mild COVID-19. TCRdb ran MiXCR on the 5' RACE reads and lists one entry per CDR3 protein. The sample records about 190,000 distinct CDR3 sequences, around 17% being singletons. Input material: PBMCs or a T cell subset sorted from them (not recorded which). All receptors derive from an adult woman who had mild COVID-19 (a few samples of this study predate the infection). Cell type and time point are not known.

The chain couples TRBV4-1 to TRBJ1-1, with TRBD1 matching over 7 bases. The CDR3 runs 17 residues. J lost 0 bases, V lost 2 bases, and 9 bases had no gene match. Germline-derived CDR1 and CDR2 are MGHRA and YSYEKL. DNA for the CDR3: TGCGCCAGCAGCCAACGACAGGGAATAGGGGTGAACACTGAAGCTTTCTTT. Translated, it gives CASSQRQGIGVNTEAFF.

The DNA of the CDR3 is TGCAGTGCCCTTCGGGGGCCACGTTCCGTAGGGACCCAGTACTTC. Translation gives CSALRGPRSVGTQYF. The chain has TRBV20-1 and TRBJ2-5; D is perhaps TRBD1 or TRBD2 (6 bases each). CDR1 and CDR2 (germline): DFQATT, SNEGSKA (reference sequence). Between the trimmed V and J ends, which lost 6 bases and 7 bases, there was a span of 24 bases. CDR3 length equals 15 residues.

This clonotype showed up just a few times. V gene TRBV7-3 combines with J gene TRBJ1-6; D is unclear. V lost 0 bases, J lost 3 bases, and 9 bases lay in between. The CDR3 totals 16 residues. The germline gives CDR1 SGHTA, CDR2 FQGTGA. The CDR3 is CASSLTGSGYNSPLHF. CDR3 coding DNA: TGTGCCAGCAGCTTAACTGGTTCTGGCTATAATTCACCCCTCCACTTT. The complete variable domain, with remaining parts taken from reference TRBV7-3 and TRBJ1-6, reads GAGVSQTPSNKVTEKGKYVELRCDPISGHTALYWYRQSLGQGPEFLIYFQGTGAADDSGLPNDRFFAVRPEGSVSTLKIQRTERGDSAVYLCASSLTGSGYNSPLHFGNGTRLTVT.

The sample holds many counts of this clonotype. This chain connects TRBV11-2 to TRBJ2-3; 7 bases align to TRBD1. CDR3 length: 16 residues. Germline assignment: CDR1 SGHAT and CDR2 FQNNGV. With 4 bases clipped from V and 0 bases from J, the junction kept 7 bases outside the gene matches. CDR3 in DNA: TGTGCCAGCAGCTCAACACAGGGGCGGAGCACAGATACGCAGTATTTT. Translating it yields CASSSTQGRSTDTQYF.

The chain recombines TRBV3-1 with TRBJ1-2, with D possibly being TRBD1 (6 bases). Trimming took 4 bases from V and 8 from J, leaving 14 bases between them. CDR1 and CDR2 (germline): LGHDT, YNNKEL (reference sequence). The CDR3 is made up of 13 amino acids. The CDR3 spells CASSPQEGTGYTF. CDR3 in DNA: TGTGCCAGCAGCCCACAAGAGGGGACAGGCTACACCTTC.

This clonotype occurred a few times. The chain links TRBV11-3 to TRBJ2-7, with 7 nucleotides matching TRBD2. V gave up 5 bases and J gave up 0 bases; unmatched junction bases: 7. Germline CDR1 is SGHNT and CDR2 is YENEEA. The CDR3 contains 15 residues. The CDR3 protein is CASSPSGISSYEQYF. The CDR3 DNA reads TGTGCCAGCAGCCCCAGCGGGATCAGCTCCTACGAGCAGTACTTC.

This clonotype was seen a handful of times. The chain uses TRBV5-5 and TRBJ1-4; D unclear. With 3 bases removed from V and 0 bases from J, the gap between germline ends came to 3 bases. The CDR3 has 13 amino acids. Germline values: CDR1 SGHKS, CDR2 YYEKEE (reference sequence). CDR3 loop: CASSYPTNEKLFF. The CDR3 DNA follows: TGTGCCAGCAGCTACCCAACTAATGAAAAACTGTTTTTT.

The chain recombines TRBV6-6 with TRBJ1-2; 8 bases map to TRBD1. V was clipped by 6 bases and J by 5 bases; unmatched bases: 14. This CDR3 has 16 amino acids. Germline V gene sequence: CDR1 MNHNY, CDR2 SVGAGI (reference sequence). The chain's CDR3 is CASSQTRGQGRYGYTF. The CDR3 region has the DNA TGTGCCAGCAGCCAGACCCGCGGACAGGGCCGATATGGCTACACCTTC.

This clonotype was seen more than once but under ten times. The CDR3 region has the DNA TGCGCCAGCAGCTTGGACATCACAACTAATGAAAAACTGTTTTTT. Its translation is CASSLDITTNEKLFF. This sequence joins TRBV5-1 and TRBJ1-4; D gene ambiguous. The CDR3 length is 15 residues. Germline V gene data show CDR1 as SGHRS and CDR2 as YFSETQ. The V end lost 0 bases, the J end lost 0 bases, and 6 bases lay between the germline ends. Together with reference TRBV5-1 and TRBJ1-4, the CDR3 gives the full variable domain: KAGVTQTPRYLIKTRGQQVTLSCSPISGHRSVSWYQQTPGQGLQFLFEYFSETQRNKGNFPGRFSGRQFSNSRSEMNVSTLELGDSALYLCASSLDITTNEKLFFGSGTQLSVL.

This clonotype occurred a few times. The chain combines TRBV12-3 or TRBV12-4 with TRBJ2-2; 8 nucleotides match TRBD2. Trimming at V came to 2 bases and at J to 4 bases, leaving 3 bases not matched to a gene. The CDR3 spans 15 residues. The CDR3 is CASSLQAGVTGELFF. The CDR3 nucleotides are TGTGCCAGCAGTTTACAAGCGGGAGTCACCGGGGAGCTGTTTTTT.

This clonotype occurred a few times. The genes are TRBV27 and TRBJ1-2; D remains ambiguous. CDR3 length: 13 amino acids. Germline CDR1 is MNHEY and CDR2 is SMNVEV (reference sequence). V dropped 2 bases and J dropped 1 base, with 5 bases sitting between them. The chain's CDR3 is CASSLRFNYGYTF. Written as DNA, the CDR3 is TGTGCCAGCAGTTTAAGATTTAACTATGGCTACACCTTC.

In this sample, this clonotype turned up a few times. The rearrangement links TRBV21-1 to TRBJ2-1; the table's D gene call, TRBD2, was not cross checked with the DNA. TRBV21-1 is given as a pseudogene. CDR3 length equals 16 residues. The CDR3 DNA reads TGTGCCAGCAGCCGGGGTCTAGCGGGGGGGCGAAATGAGCAGTTCTTC. Protein sequence: CASSRGLAGGRNEQFF.

This clonotype was seen a few times. This chain connects TRBV5-1 to TRBJ2-2, with a possible D match to TRBD2 (6 bases). V lost 4 bases and J lost 6, with 13 bases in between. The CDR3 sequence is 14 residues long. CDR1 is SGHRS, CDR2 YFSETQ, per germline. Here the CDR3 reads CASSAGRSSGELFF. The CDR3 DNA reads as TGCGCCAGCAGCGCGGGACGTAGTTCCGGGGAGCTGTTTTTT. Filled out from reference TRBV5-1 and TRBJ2-2, the complete variable domain reads KAGVTQTPRYLIKTRGQQVTLSCSPISGHRSVSWYQQTPGQGLQFLFEYFSETQRNKGNFPGRFSGRQFSNSRSEMNVSTLELGDSALYLCASSAGRSSGELFFGEGSRLTVL.

This clonotype has just a few counts. CDR3 coding DNA: TGCGCCAGCAGCCATCGGTTTAGCGGGTCCTACAATGAGCAGTTCTTC. This encodes CASSHRFSGSYNEQFF. The chain links TRBV4-3 to TRBJ2-1, with 7 positions matching TRBD2. With V trimmed by 3 bases and J by 1 base, 6 bases remained unmatched. Germline CDR1 reads LGHNA; CDR2 reads YSLEER. CDR3 length: 16 amino acids.

This chain uses TRBV12-3 or TRBV12-4 with TRBJ2-2; 8 positions match TRBD1. The trim removed 2 bases at V and 4 bases at J, leaving 15 bases unmatched. The CDR3 sequence is 19 residues long. CDR3 sequence reads: CASSLLAGTGGLSTGELFF. The CDR3 region has the DNA TGTGCCAGCAGTTTATTGGCGGGAACAGGGGGTTTGAGCACCGGGGAGCTGTTTTTT.

The rearrangement joins TRBV11-2 to TRBJ2-5, with 8 bases fitting TRBD2. Trimming at V came to 5 bases and at J to 1 base, leaving 6 bases not matched to a gene. This CDR3 comprises 15 residues. Germline V lookup: CDR1 SGHAT, CDR2 FQNNGV. This CDR3 is CASSPRAGGQETQYF. Written as DNA, the CDR3 is TGTGCCAGCAGCCCGAGGGCGGGGGGCCAAGAGACCCAGTACTTC. Using reference TRBV11-2 and TRBJ2-5 for the parts outside the CDR3, the full variable domain is EAGVAQSPRYKIIEKRQSVAFWCNPISGHATLYWYQQILGQGPKLLIQFQNNGVVDDSQLPKDRFSAERLKGVDSTLKIQPAKLEDSAVYLCASSPRAGGQETQYFGPGTRLLVL.

This chain joins TRBV5-1 and TRBJ2-5; 10 positions match TRBD1. Per the germline V gene, CDR1 is SGHRS and CDR2 is YFSETQ. The CDR3 has 15 amino acids. J lost 3 bases, V lost 3 bases, and 5 bases had no gene match. The CDR3 loop is CASSWTTGGKETQYF. CDR3 nucleotides: TGCGCCAGCAGCTGGACGACAGGGGGCAAAGAGACCCAGTACTTC.

This clonotype was picked up many times. The chain links TRBV7-2 to TRBJ2-5; maybe TRBD2 (6 bases). This CDR3 is 13 amino acids long. Germline-derived CDR1 and CDR2 are SGHTA and FQGNSA. V lost 4 bases to trimming and J lost 5 bases, with 11 bases between them. The CDR3 sequence: CASSSQAGETQYF. DNA of the CDR3: TGTGCCAGCAGCTCTCAGGCGGGGGAGACCCAGTACTTC.

This clonotype was seen a few times. J is TRBJ2-7 and V is TRBV20-1; 13 nucleotides agree with TRBD2. Germline CDR1 and CDR2: DFQATT and SNEGSKA (reference sequence). Trimming took 6 bases from V and 5 from J; bases not matched to a gene: 7. The CDR3 runs to 14 residues. The CDR3 coding sequence is TGCAGTGCCGTTACTAGCGGGGGGGCGAACGAGCAGTACTTC. Translation: CSAVTSGGANEQYF.